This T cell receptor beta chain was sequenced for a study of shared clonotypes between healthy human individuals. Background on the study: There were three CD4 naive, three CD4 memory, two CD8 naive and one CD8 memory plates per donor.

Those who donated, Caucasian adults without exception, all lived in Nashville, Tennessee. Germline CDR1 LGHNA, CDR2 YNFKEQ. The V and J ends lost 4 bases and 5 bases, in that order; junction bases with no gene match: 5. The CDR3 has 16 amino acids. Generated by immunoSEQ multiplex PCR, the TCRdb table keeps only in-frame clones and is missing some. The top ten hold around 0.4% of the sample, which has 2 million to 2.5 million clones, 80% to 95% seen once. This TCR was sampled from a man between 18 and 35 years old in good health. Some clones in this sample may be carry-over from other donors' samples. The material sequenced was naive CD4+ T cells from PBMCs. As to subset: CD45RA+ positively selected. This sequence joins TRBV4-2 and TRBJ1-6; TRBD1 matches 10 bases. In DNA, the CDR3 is TGTGCCAGCAGCCCCCCGGGACAGGGGAATAATTCACCCCTCCACTTT. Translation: CASSPPGQGNNSPLHF.